Detailed here is one T cell receptor (beta chain). The antigen is not known. Method: immunoSEQ multiplex PCR; TCRdb's copy keeps in-frame clones and lacks some. The sample includes some 350,000 clones, 67% of them seen just once. Germline V gene sequence: CDR1 SGHTA, CDR2 FQGNSA. The length of the CDR3 is 11 residues. V lost 5 bases to trimming and J lost 7 bases, with 9 bases between them. These data belong to a study of cytotoxic CD8 clonotypes in ibrutinib-treated CLL. About the study: Of the patients, 10 to 12 were relapsed/refractory, about 16 treatment-naive and roughly 17 IGHV unmutated.

Study observations and caveats: Researchers report that baseline clonality outpaced age-matched healthy donors and tracked circulating CD8+ T-cell counts. Private clonotypes, not public ones, expanded at ibrutinib response.

V and J are TRBV7-2 and TRBJ2-7; no definite D call. This TCR was recovered from a human donor with chronic lymphocytic leukemia. The sample consisted of PBMCs, taken after 36 months of ibrutinib treatment. The CDR3 nucleotides are TGTGCCAGCAGCCAGCCAGGAGAGCAGTACTTC. Protein sequence: CASSQPGEQYF.